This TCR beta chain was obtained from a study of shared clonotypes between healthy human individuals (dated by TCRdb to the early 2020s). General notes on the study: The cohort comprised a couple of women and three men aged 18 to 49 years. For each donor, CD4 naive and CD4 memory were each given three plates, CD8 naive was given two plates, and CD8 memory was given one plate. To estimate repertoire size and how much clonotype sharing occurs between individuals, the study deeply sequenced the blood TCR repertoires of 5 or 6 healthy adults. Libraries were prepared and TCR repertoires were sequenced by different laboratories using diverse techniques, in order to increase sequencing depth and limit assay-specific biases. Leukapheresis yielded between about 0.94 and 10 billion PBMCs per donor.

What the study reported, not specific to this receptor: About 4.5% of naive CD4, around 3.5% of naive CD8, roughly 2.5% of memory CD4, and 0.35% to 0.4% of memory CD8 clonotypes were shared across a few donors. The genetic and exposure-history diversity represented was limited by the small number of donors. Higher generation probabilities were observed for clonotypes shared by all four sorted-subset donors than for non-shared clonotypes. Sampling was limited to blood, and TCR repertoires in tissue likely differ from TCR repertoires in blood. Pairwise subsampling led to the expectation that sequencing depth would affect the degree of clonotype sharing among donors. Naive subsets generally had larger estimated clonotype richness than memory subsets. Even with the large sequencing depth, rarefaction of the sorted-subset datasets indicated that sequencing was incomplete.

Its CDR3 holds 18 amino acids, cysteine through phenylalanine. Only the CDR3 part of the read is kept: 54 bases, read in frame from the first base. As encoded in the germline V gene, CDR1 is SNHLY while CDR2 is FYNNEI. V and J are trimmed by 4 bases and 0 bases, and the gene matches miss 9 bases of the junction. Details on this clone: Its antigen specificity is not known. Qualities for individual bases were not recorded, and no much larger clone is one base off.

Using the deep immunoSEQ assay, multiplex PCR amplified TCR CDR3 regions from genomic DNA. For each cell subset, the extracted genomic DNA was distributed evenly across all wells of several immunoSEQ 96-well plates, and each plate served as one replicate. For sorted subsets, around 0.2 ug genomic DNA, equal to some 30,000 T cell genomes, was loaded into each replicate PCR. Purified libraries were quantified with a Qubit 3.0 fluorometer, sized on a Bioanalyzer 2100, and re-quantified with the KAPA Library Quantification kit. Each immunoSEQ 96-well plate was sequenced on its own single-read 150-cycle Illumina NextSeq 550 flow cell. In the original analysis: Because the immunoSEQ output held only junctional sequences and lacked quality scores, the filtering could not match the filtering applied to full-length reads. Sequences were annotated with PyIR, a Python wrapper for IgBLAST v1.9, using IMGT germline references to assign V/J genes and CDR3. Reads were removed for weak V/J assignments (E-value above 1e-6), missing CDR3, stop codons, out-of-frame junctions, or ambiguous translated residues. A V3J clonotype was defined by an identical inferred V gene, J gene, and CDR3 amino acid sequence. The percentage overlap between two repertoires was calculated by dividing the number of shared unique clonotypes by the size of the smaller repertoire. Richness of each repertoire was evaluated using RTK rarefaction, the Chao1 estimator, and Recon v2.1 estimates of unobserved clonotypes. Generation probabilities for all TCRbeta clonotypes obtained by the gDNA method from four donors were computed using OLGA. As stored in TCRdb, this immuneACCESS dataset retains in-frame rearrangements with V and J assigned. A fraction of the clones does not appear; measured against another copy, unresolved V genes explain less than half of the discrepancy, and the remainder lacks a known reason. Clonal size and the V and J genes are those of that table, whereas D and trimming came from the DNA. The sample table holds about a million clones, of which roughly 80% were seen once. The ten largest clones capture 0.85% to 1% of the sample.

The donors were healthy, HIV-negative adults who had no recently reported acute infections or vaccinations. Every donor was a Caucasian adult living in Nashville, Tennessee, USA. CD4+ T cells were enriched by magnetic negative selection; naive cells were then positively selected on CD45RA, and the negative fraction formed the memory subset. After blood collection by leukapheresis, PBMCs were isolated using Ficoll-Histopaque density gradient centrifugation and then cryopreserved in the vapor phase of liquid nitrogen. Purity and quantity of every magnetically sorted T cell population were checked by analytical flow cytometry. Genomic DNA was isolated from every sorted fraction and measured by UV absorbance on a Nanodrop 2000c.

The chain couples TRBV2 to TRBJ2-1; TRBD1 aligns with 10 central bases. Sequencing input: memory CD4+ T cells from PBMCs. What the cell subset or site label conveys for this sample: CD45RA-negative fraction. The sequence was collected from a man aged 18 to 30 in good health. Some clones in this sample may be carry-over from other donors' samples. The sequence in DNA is TGTGCCAGCAGTGGGACAGGGGGAGGAACGAGCTCCTACAATGAGCAGTTCTTC. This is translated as CASSGTGGGTSSYNEQFF.